The rows below give T cell receptor beta chains drawn from one sample of a study of technical replicates of blood from a handful of donors. Clones were sequenced by immunoSEQ multiplex PCR, and TCRdb holds only the in-frame ones, with some missing. The data hold tens of thousands of clones, with about 98% observed a single time. Sequencing was carried out using T cells isolated from PBMCs. These receptors were collected from a human donor in good health. Both conserved end residues are part of each CDR3. For some rows the clone size is stated as once, few or many, or as a class when expanded; others skip it.

>TRBV4-1|TRBJ2-1|-
CASSLEQGLYNEQFF
>TRBV19|TRBJ1-4|-
CASSTLGGRDREKLFF
>TRBV4-1|TRBJ2-3|-
CASSHARTSVTDTQYF
>TRBV6-4|TRBJ1-5|-
CASSKTGYSNQPQHF
>TRBV10-1|TRBJ2-6|-
CASSVAGGRGGANVLTF
>TRBV19|TRBJ2-2|few
CASSPGQNTGELFF
>TRBV6-5|TRBJ1-2|-
CASSLGPGNYGYTF
>TRBV4-1|TRBJ2-1|-
CASSQYGGDEQFF
>TRBV6-6|TRBJ1-5|-
CASSRQTDSNQPQHF
>TRBV6-1|TRBJ2-7|-
CASSESGWYEQYF
>TRBV6-5|TRBJ1-5|-
CASSYSRDSRAQPQHF
>TRBV7-6|TRBJ2-2|-
CASSLGSDYTGELFF
>TRBV10-3|TRBJ1-5|-
CAIKEEADQPQHF
>TRBV5-1|TRBJ2-5|-
CASSARTGGGETQYF
>TRBV9|TRBJ1-2|-
CASSVDGTGVSGYTF
>TRBV9|TRBJ2-7|-
CASSEGTGSYEQYF
>TRBV6-6|TRBJ1-1|once
CASSLEMNTEAFF
>TRBV5-1|TRBJ1-1|-
CASKTPREGNTEAFF